Listed below are T cell receptor beta chains from one sample, sequenced in a study of OX40 agonist ivuxolimab in advanced cancers. Measured with immunoSEQ multiplex PCR; TCRdb has only the in-frame clones, and not every one. The data show some 60,000 clones, 84% seen once. This sample comprised CD4+ or CD8+ T cells sorted from blood, obtained in a trial of the OX40 agonist ivuxolimab. All receptors derive from an adult with an advanced solid tumor such as melanoma, head and neck, liver or kidney cancer. Both conserved end residues are part of each CDR3. The D gene is left open where the match is weak. Expanded clones are given a class, and other clones once, few, many or no size at all.

cdr3_length: 15
d_call: NA
clone_size: NA
j_call: TRBJ1-6
v_call: TRBV2
cdr3_aa: CASSESPGNNSPLHF
cdr3_nt: TGTGCCAGCAGTGAATCCCCGGGAAACAATTCACCCCTCCACTTT

cdr3_length: 16
d_call: NA
clone_size: once
j_call: TRBJ2-1
v_call: TRBV11-2
cdr3_aa: CASSYRGLSSYNEQFF
cdr3_nt: TGTGCCAGCAGTTACAGAGGACTGAGCTCCTACAATGAGCAGTTCTTC

cdr3_length: 17
d_call: NA
clone_size: NA
j_call: TRBJ2-2
v_call: TRBV10-2
cdr3_aa: CASSESVGLARTGELFF
cdr3_nt: TGCGCCAGCAGTGAGTCGGTTGGCCTAGCGCGCACCGGGGAGCTGTTTTTT

cdr3_length: 14
d_call: TRBD1
clone_size: NA
j_call: TRBJ1-1
v_call: TRBV5-4
cdr3_aa: CASSLRTGGTEAFF
cdr3_nt: TGTGCCAGCAGCTTGCGGACAGGGGGGACTGAAGCTTTCTTT

cdr3_length: 14
d_call: NA
clone_size: NA
j_call: TRBJ1-5
v_call: TRBV28
cdr3_aa: CASSLLTVNQPQHF
cdr3_nt: TGTGCCAGCAGTTTACTGACAGTCAATCAGCCCCAGCATTTT

cdr3_length: 17
d_call: NA
clone_size: NA
j_call: TRBJ2-7
v_call: TRBV4-1
cdr3_aa: CASSHPQRGRSSYEQYF
cdr3_nt: TGCGCCAGCAGCCACCCACAACGGGGACGGAGCTCCTACGAGCAGTACTTC

cdr3_length: 12
d_call: NA
clone_size: once
j_call: TRBJ2-7
v_call: TRBV23-1
cdr3_aa: CASSEAVYEQYF
cdr3_nt: TGCGCCAGCAGTGAGGCCGTATACGAGCAGTACTTC

cdr3_length: 15
d_call: NA
clone_size: NA
j_call: TRBJ1-1
v_call: TRBV9
cdr3_aa: CASSVGFRRNTEAFF
cdr3_nt: TGTGCCAGCAGCGTAGGGTTTAGGAGGAACACTGAAGCTTTCTTT

cdr3_length: 13
d_call: TRBD2
clone_size: NA
j_call: TRBJ2-7
v_call: TRBV19
cdr3_aa: CASSSTSGSEQYF
cdr3_nt: TGTGCCAGTAGTTCGACTAGCGGGAGCGAGCAGTACTTC

cdr3_length: 13
d_call: NA
clone_size: NA
j_call: TRBJ2-5
v_call: TRBV10-1
cdr3_aa: CASSRQVGETQYF
cdr3_nt: TGCGCCAGCAGTCGACAGGTCGGGGAGACCCAGTACTTC

cdr3_length: 16
d_call: TRBD1
clone_size: NA
j_call: TRBJ2-1
v_call: TRBV23-1
cdr3_aa: CASSPHGQGDFAEQFF
cdr3_nt: TGCGCCAGCAGTCCTCACGGACAGGGGGACTTTGCTGAGCAGTTCTTC

cdr3_length: 15
d_call: NA
clone_size: NA
j_call: TRBJ1-5
v_call: TRBV27
cdr3_aa: CASRPGVISNQPQHF
cdr3_nt: TGTGCCAGCAGACCCGGGGTGATTAGCAATCAGCCCCAGCATTTT

cdr3_length: 14
d_call: NA
clone_size: few
j_call: TRBJ1-6
v_call: TRBV5-1
cdr3_aa: CASSLDSSNSPLHF
cdr3_nt: TGCGCCAGCAGCTTGGACAGTTCGAATTCACCCCTCCACTTT

cdr3_length: 14
d_call: NA
clone_size: NA
j_call: TRBJ2-7
v_call: TRBV13
cdr3_aa: CASSFGGRVPEQYF
cdr3_nt: TGTGCCAGCAGCTTCGGGGGGCGAGTTCCCGAGCAGTACTTC

cdr3_length: 13
d_call: NA
clone_size: NA
j_call: TRBJ1-1
v_call: TRBV2
cdr3_aa: CASSRGAETEAFF
cdr3_nt: TGTGCCAGCAGCAGGGGCGCGGAAACTGAAGCTTTCTTT

cdr3_length: 15
d_call: NA
clone_size: NA
j_call: TRBJ1-2
v_call: TRBV30
cdr3_aa: CAWRPPEGWNYGYTF
cdr3_nt: TGTGCCTGGAGACCCCCGGAGGGGTGGAACTATGGCTACACCTTC

cdr3_length: 13
d_call: NA
clone_size: NA
j_call: TRBJ1-2
v_call: TRBV6-5
cdr3_aa: CASSADLPGGYTF
cdr3_nt: TGTGCCAGCAGTGCCGATCTTCCCGGGGGCTACACCTTC

cdr3_length: 14
d_call: NA
clone_size: once
j_call: TRBJ2-5
v_call: TRBV5-6
cdr3_aa: CASSLYAGTETQYF
cdr3_nt: TGTGCCAGCAGCTTGTACGCGGGGACGGAGACCCAGTACTTC

cdr3_length: 16
d_call: TRBD1
clone_size: NA
j_call: TRBJ2-7
v_call: TRBV15
cdr3_aa: CATSRDRTGSSYEQYF
cdr3_nt: TGTGCCACCAGCAGAGATCGGACAGGGAGCTCCTACGAGCAGTACTTC

cdr3_length: 17
d_call: TRBD2
clone_size: NA
j_call: TRBJ2-3
v_call: TRBV10-1
cdr3_aa: CASSGRLAGGPTDTQYF
cdr3_nt: TGCGCCAGCAGTGGCCGACTAGCGGGGGGCCCCACAGATACGCAGTATTTT

cdr3_length: 16
d_call: NA
clone_size: NA
j_call: TRBJ2-6
v_call: TRBV28
cdr3_aa: CASRPRDREWANVLTF
cdr3_nt: TGTGCCAGCAGGCCCCGGGACCGCGAGTGGGCCAACGTCCTGACTTTC

cdr3_length: 14
d_call: NA
clone_size: NA
j_call: TRBJ1-5
v_call: TRBV10-2
cdr3_aa: CASSESNGNQPQHF
cdr3_nt: TGCGCCAGCAGTGAGTCGAATGGAAATCAGCCCCAGCATTTT

cdr3_length: 16
d_call: NA
clone_size: once
j_call: TRBJ2-2
v_call: TRBV30
cdr3_aa: CAWSVRGAANTGELFF
cdr3_nt: TGTGCCTGGAGTGTACGAGGGGCCGCGAACACCGGGGAGCTGTTTTTT

cdr3_length: 16
d_call: TRBD1
clone_size: NA
j_call: TRBJ1-1
v_call: TRBV18
cdr3_aa: CASSLGRQGAGTEAFF
cdr3_nt: TGTGCCAGCTCCCTCGGGAGGCAGGGGGCCGGCACTGAAGCTTTCTTT

cdr3_length: 15
d_call: NA
clone_size: NA
j_call: TRBJ2-1
v_call: TRBV7-9
cdr3_aa: CASSLAGTVHNEQFF
cdr3_nt: TGTGCCAGCAGCTTAGCGGGTACCGTCCACAATGAGCAGTTCTTC

cdr3_length: 15
d_call: NA
clone_size: once
j_call: TRBJ2-5
v_call: TRBV7-8
cdr3_aa: CASSLAAAIQETQYF
cdr3_nt: TGTGCCAGCAGCTTAGCTGCTGCGATACAAGAGACCCAGTACTTC

cdr3_length: 15
d_call: TRBD1
clone_size: few
j_call: TRBJ1-1
v_call: TRBV13
cdr3_aa: CASSSWGQANTEAFF
cdr3_nt: TGTGCCAGCAGCTCCTGGGGACAGGCGAACACTGAAGCTTTCTTT

cdr3_length: 14
d_call: TRBD2
clone_size: NA
j_call: TRBJ2-5
v_call: TRBV10-2
cdr3_aa: CASSDLGLAGTQYF
cdr3_nt: TGCGCCAGCAGTGACCTCGGACTAGCGGGGACCCAGTACTTC

cdr3_length: 15
d_call: NA
clone_size: NA
j_call: TRBJ2-5
v_call: TRBV9
cdr3_aa: CASSVEAGSPETQYF
cdr3_nt: TGTGCCAGCAGCGTAGAGGCGGGATCCCCCGAGACCCAGTACTTC

cdr3_length: 15
d_call: TRBD1
clone_size: NA
j_call: TRBJ1-2
v_call: TRBV15
cdr3_aa: CATSRDDRVMHGYTF
cdr3_nt: TGTGCCACCAGCAGAGATGACAGGGTTATGCATGGCTACACCTTC

cdr3_length: 14
d_call: NA
clone_size: NA
j_call: TRBJ2-6
v_call: TRBV14
cdr3_aa: CASSQLGGANVLTF
cdr3_nt: TGTGCCAGCAGCCAACTTGGTGGGGCCAACGTCCTGACTTTC

cdr3_length: 14
d_call: TRBD2
clone_size: NA
j_call: TRBJ2-7
v_call: TRBV11-2
cdr3_aa: CASSETSGRSEQYF
cdr3_nt: TGTGCCAGCAGCGAGACTAGCGGGAGAAGCGAGCAGTACTTC

cdr3_length: 15
d_call: NA
clone_size: NA
j_call: TRBJ1-1
v_call: TRBV28
cdr3_aa: CASSPPGRAYTEAFF
cdr3_nt: TGTGCCAGCAGCCCTCCCGGCAGGGCGTACACTGAAGCTTTCTTT

cdr3_length: 14
d_call: NA
clone_size: NA
j_call: TRBJ1-4
v_call: TRBV5-1
cdr3_aa: CASSYGAFQEKLFF
cdr3_nt: TGCGCCAGCAGCTACGGGGCCTTTCAGGAAAAACTGTTTTTT

cdr3_length: 11
d_call: NA
clone_size: once
j_call: TRBJ1-6
v_call: TRBV10-2
cdr3_aa: CASSTVGTLHF
cdr3_nt: TGCGCCAGCAGTACAGTGGGGACCCTCCACTTT

cdr3_length: 14
d_call: NA
clone_size: NA
j_call: TRBJ2-2
v_call: TRBV15
cdr3_aa: CATSDRDPTGELFF
cdr3_nt: TGTGCCACCAGCGACCGGGACCCCACCGGGGAGCTGTTTTTT

cdr3_length: 15
d_call: TRBD1
clone_size: NA
j_call: TRBJ2-3
v_call: TRBV5-1
cdr3_aa: CASSAEDRATDTQYF
cdr3_nt: TGCGCCAGCAGCGCTGAGGACAGGGCCACAGATACGCAGTATTTT

cdr3_length: 15
d_call: NA
clone_size: NA
j_call: TRBJ2-1
v_call: TRBV19
cdr3_aa: CASSIGPGSYNEQFF
cdr3_nt: TGTGCCAGTAGTATAGGCCCAGGCTCCTACAATGAGCAGTTCTTC

cdr3_length: 14
d_call: TRBD1
clone_size: NA
j_call: TRBJ2-5
v_call: TRBV11-3
cdr3_aa: CASSRRTGGETQYF
cdr3_nt: TGTGCCAGCAGCCGACGGACAGGGGGAGAGACCCAGTACTTC

cdr3_length: 14
d_call: TRBD1
clone_size: few
j_call: TRBJ1-1
v_call: TRBV7-2
cdr3_aa: CASSFAGGDTEAFF
cdr3_nt: TGTGCCAGCAGCTTCGCAGGGGGTGACACTGAAGCTTTCTTT

cdr3_length: 10
d_call: NA
clone_size: NA
j_call: TRBJ2-7
v_call: TRBV20-1
cdr3_aa: CSAQGPEQYF
cdr3_nt: TGCAGTGCTCAGGGGCCCGAGCAGTACTTC

cdr3_length: 18
d_call: TRBD1
clone_size: few
j_call: TRBJ2-1
v_call: TRBV18
cdr3_aa: CASSPLRTGGGSYNEQFF
cdr3_nt: TGTGCCAGCTCACCACTTCGGACAGGGGGGGGTTCCTACAATGAGCAGTTCTTC

cdr3_length: 14
d_call: TRBD1
clone_size: NA
j_call: TRBJ1-2
v_call: TRBV6-5
cdr3_aa: CASSGTGANYGYTF
cdr3_nt: TGTGCCAGCAGCGGGACAGGGGCGAACTATGGCTACACCTTC

cdr3_length: 14
d_call: NA
clone_size: once
j_call: TRBJ2-5
v_call: TRBV5-1
cdr3_aa: CASSAGQQKETQYF
cdr3_nt: TGCGCCAGCAGCGCGGGACAGCAGAAAGAGACCCAGTACTTC

cdr3_length: 14
d_call: NA
clone_size: once
j_call: TRBJ2-7
v_call: TRBV7-2
cdr3_aa: CASSLVGGRDEQYF
cdr3_nt: TGTGCCAGCAGCTTAGTCGGAGGGCGGGACGAGCAGTACTTC

cdr3_length: 15
d_call: TRBD2
clone_size: once
j_call: TRBJ2-3
v_call: TRBV5-1
cdr3_aa: CASSLELAGPDTQYF
cdr3_nt: TGCGCCAGCAGCTTGGAGCTAGCGGGCCCAGATACGCAGTATTTT

cdr3_length: 15
d_call: NA
clone_size: NA
j_call: TRBJ2-7
v_call: TRBV4-3
cdr3_aa: CASSQEGRSFDEQYF
cdr3_nt: TGCGCCAGCAGCCAAGAGGGACGGTCTTTCGACGAGCAGTACTTC

cdr3_length: 17
d_call: TRBD2
clone_size: NA
j_call: TRBJ2-7
v_call: TRBV28
cdr3_aa: CASSGVGGEGNFYEQYF
cdr3_nt: TGTGCCAGCAGTGGGGTGGGAGGGGAAGGTAATTTCTACGAGCAGTACTTC

cdr3_length: 20
d_call: NA
clone_size: NA
j_call: TRBJ2-7
v_call: TRBV7-6
cdr3_aa: CASSFSPPRSTSPLSYEQYF
cdr3_nt: TGTGCCAGCAGCTTCTCCCCACCTCGATCTACTTCCCCCCTCTCCTACGAGCAGTACTTC

cdr3_length: 14
d_call: TRBD1
clone_size: few
j_call: TRBJ2-3
v_call: TRBV2
cdr3_aa: CASSDRGREDTQYF
cdr3_nt: TGTGCCAGCAGTGACAGGGGGCGCGAAGATACGCAGTATTTT

cdr3_length: 13
d_call: NA
clone_size: NA
j_call: TRBJ1-1
v_call: TRBV19
cdr3_aa: CASSIRPQGEAFF
cdr3_nt: TGTGCCAGTAGTATTAGACCCCAAGGTGAAGCTTTCTTT

cdr3_length: 13
d_call: NA
clone_size: NA
j_call: TRBJ2-1
v_call: TRBV29-1
cdr3_aa: CSVLLDVLSEQFF
cdr3_nt: TGCAGCGTTCTTCTTGACGTATTGAGTGAGCAGTTCTTC

cdr3_length: 15
d_call: TRBD2
clone_size: NA
j_call: TRBJ2-1
v_call: TRBV18
cdr3_aa: CASSPSRREGNEQFF
cdr3_nt: TGTGCCAGCTCACCTTCGAGACGGGAGGGGAATGAGCAGTTCTTC

cdr3_length: 14
d_call: NA
clone_size: NA
j_call: TRBJ2-7
v_call: TRBV27
cdr3_aa: CASSSHGNRYEQYF
cdr3_nt: TGTGCCAGCAGTTCGCACGGGAATCGCTACGAGCAGTACTTC

cdr3_length: 15
d_call: NA
clone_size: NA
j_call: TRBJ1-3
v_call: TRBV7-9
cdr3_aa: CASSYGAGAGNTIYF
cdr3_nt: TGTGCCAGCAGCTATGGGGCAGGTGCTGGAAACACCATATATTTT

cdr3_length: 14
d_call: NA
clone_size: NA
j_call: TRBJ2-2
v_call: TRBV14
cdr3_aa: CASSQWAVSGELFF
cdr3_nt: TGTGCCAGCAGCCAATGGGCGGTTAGCGGGGAGCTGTTTTTT

cdr3_length: 15
d_call: TRBD1
clone_size: NA
j_call: TRBJ1-2
v_call: TRBV6-5
cdr3_aa: CASSYDRTGLYGYTF
cdr3_nt: TGTGCCAGCAGTTACGATCGGACAGGACTTTATGGCTACACCTTC

cdr3_length: 14
d_call: NA
clone_size: NA
j_call: TRBJ2-5
v_call: TRBV15
cdr3_aa: CATSSLNGRETQYF
cdr3_nt: TGTGCCACCAGCAGTCTAAACGGGCGGGAGACCCAGTACTTC

cdr3_length: 15
d_call: NA
clone_size: NA
j_call: TRBJ2-5
v_call: TRBV15
cdr3_aa: CATSRLGPTGETQYF
cdr3_nt: TGTGCCACCAGCAGACTTGGACCTACGGGAGAGACCCAGTACTTC

cdr3_length: 14
d_call: NA
clone_size: NA
j_call: TRBJ2-5
v_call: TRBV11-2
cdr3_aa: CASSLVLATETQYF
cdr3_nt: TGTGCCAGCAGCTTAGTTCTAGCGACAGAGACCCAGTACTTC